What follows are 20 T cell receptor beta chains derived from one specimen sequenced in a study of vaccination and CD4 T cells after COVID-19. These receptors' antigens are unknown. Once obtained from cultured CD4+ T cells, the DNA was sequenced using the Oncomine TCR Beta short-read assay. TCRdb processed the PCR reads anew with MiXCR; each CDR3 protein has one entry. This sample has around 10,000 distinct CDR3 sequences, with about 61% found just once. Treatment meaning: approximately 9-day PBMC culture with coronavirus spike peptide pools or control peptides (ViraFEST assay). Sequencing was carried out using CD4+ T cells from blood, cultured in vitro. These receptor sequences come from a human donor who had recovered from COVID-19.

CDR3 loop: CASSSTGTLYNEQFF. CDR3 nucleotide sequence: TGTGCCAGCAGTTCCACAGGGACCCTTTACAATGAGCAGTTCTTC. J is TRBJ2-1 and V is TRBV28, with D tentatively TRBD1 (6 bases). V was pared by 4 bases and J by 4 bases, with 14 bases between. CDR1 is MDHEN, CDR2 SYDVKM, per germline. The CDR3 length is 15 residues.

This sequence joins TRBV12-3 or TRBV12-4 and TRBJ1-1, with D maybe TRBD1 (5 bases). CDR3 length: 15 residues. Trimming shortened V by 6 bases and J by 1 base, and 15 bases separated the two germline ends. CDR3 in amino acids: CASRLTTARNTEAFF. The CDR3 DNA follows: TGTGCCAGCAGACTCACGACAGCCCGGAACACTGAAGCTTTCTTT.

This clonotype was observed a few times. V usage is TRBV7-2 and J usage is TRBJ2-7; 9 nucleotides match TRBD1. Trimming took 7 bases from V and 0 from J; bases not matched to a gene: 7. The CDR3 is made up of 15 amino acids. Germline V gives CDR1 SGHTA, CDR2 FQGNSA. The CDR3 loop reads CASTTDRGLSYEQYF. CDR3 DNA sequence: TGTGCCAGCACCACGGACAGGGGCCTCTCCTACGAGCAGTACTTC. Using reference TRBV7-2 and TRBJ2-7 for the parts outside the CDR3, the full variable domain is GAGVSQSPSNKVTEKGKDVELRCDPISGHTALYWYRQSLGQGLEFLIYFQGNSAPDKSGLPSDRFSAERTGGSVSTLTIQRTQQEDSAVYLCASTTDRGLSYEQYFGPGTRLTVT.

CDR3 nucleotide sequence: TGTGCCAGCAGTGTACAGGGAACGGACACTGAAGCTTTCTTT. Translated, it gives CASSVQGTDTEAFF. The chain employs TRBV6-1 and TRBJ1-1, with D possibly matching TRBD1 (6 bases). The V end was cut by 4 bases, the J end by 3 bases, with 12 bases between. The germline V gene has CDR1 MNHNS and CDR2 SASEGT. The CDR3 is 14 amino acids.

This clonotype has a handful of counts. One junction end does not reproduce the germline sequence, and a read error may be involved. The chain has TRBV28 and TRBJ2-3; D is uncertain. CDR3 length: 11 amino acids. From germline, CDR1 is MDHEN and CDR2 SYDVKM. DNA for the CDR3: TGTGCCAGCAGTGCTACAGATAAGCAGTATTTT. It encodes CASSATDKQYF.

V gene TRBV11-1 combines with J gene TRBJ2-2; 10 nucleotides align to TRBD1. J was trimmed by 5 bases and V by 5 bases; bases with no gene match: 11. Germline lookup yields CDR1 SGHAT and CDR2 FQDESV (reference sequence). The CDR3 runs 17 residues. Here the CDR3 DNA reads TGTGCCAGCAGCCCACGACAGGGGGCAAGGAAAACCGGGGAGCTGTTTTTT. It encodes CASSPRQGARKTGELFF.

The chain uses TRBV7-2 and TRBJ2-7; D is possibly TRBD1 or TRBD2 (6 bases each). V dropped 5 bases and J dropped 6 bases, with 23 bases sitting between them. The CDR3 has 16 amino acids. Per the germline V gene, CDR1 is SGHTA and CDR2 is FQGNSA. The CDR3 sequence is CASSPRYSGEGGEQYF. The CDR3 coding sequence is TGTGCCAGCAGCCCAAGGTACTCGGGAGAAGGGGGCGAGCAGTACTTC.

The chain has TRBV24-1 and TRBJ1-2; maybe TRBD1 (5 bases). This CDR3 is 15 amino acids long. V was cut by 5 bases and J by 3 bases, with 15 bases left in between. CDR1 KGHDR and CDR2 SFDVKD come from the germline V gene. As DNA, the CDR3 is TGTGCCACCAGTGCCACGGGGGTCCCCTACTATGGCTACACCTTC. Its protein is CATSATGVPYYGYTF.

The V and J genes are TRBV15 and TRBJ2-1; 7 bases line up with TRBD2. Germline CDR1 reads LNHNV; CDR2 reads YYDKDF (reference sequence). The V and J ends lost 6 bases and 0 bases, in that order; junction bases with no gene match: 8. The CDR3 is 16 amino acids. In nucleotides, the CDR3 is TGTGCCACCAGGGCTCAAGCGGGGAGCTCCTACAATGAGCAGTTCTTC. Translation: CATRAQAGSSYNEQFF.

Notes on this clonotype: This sequence may be a read error, since a much larger clone differs from it by one base. The chain carries TRBV7-9 and TRBJ2-5; D is unclear. CDR3 size: 11 residues. Germline CDR1 and CDR2: SEHNR and FQNEAQ (reference sequence). The V and J ends lost 3 bases and 4 bases respectively, with 3 bases between them. The DNA of the CDR3 is TGTGCCAGCAGCTTCGGAGAGACCCAGTACTTC. It is translated as CASSFGETQYF.

This chain uses TRBV20-1 with TRBJ2-5, with TRBD2 identical over 11 bases. CDR3 length: 17 residues. V dropped 6 bases and J dropped 5; count of bases not matched to a gene: 17. Germline values: CDR1 DFQATT, CDR2 SNEGSKA (reference sequence). The CDR3 spells CSAPTQSGTSGFETQYF. In nucleotides, the CDR3 is TGCAGTGCGCCCACCCAGTCCGGGACTAGCGGCTTTGAGACCCAGTACTTC.

Here the CDR3 DNA reads TGTGCCAGCAGCCCTCGGAAGGGGGCCATCCGGGACAGGGAAGAGACCCAGTACTTC. This translates into CASSPRKGAIRDREETQYF. The gene calls are TRBV12-3 or TRBV12-4 and TRBJ2-5, with 9 bases aligning to TRBD1. The CDR3 contains 19 residues. V lost 6 bases, J lost 3 bases, and 20 bases stayed unmatched.

The V and J genes are TRBV7-2 and TRBJ2-2; 8 bases line up with TRBD2. Germline V gene sequence: CDR1 SGHTA, CDR2 FQGNSA. Trimming cost V 2 bases and J 2 bases; bases outside gene matches: 4. This CDR3 has 16 amino acids. CDR3 amino acids: CASSLLSGTNTGELFF. For the CDR3, the DNA is TGTGCCAGCAGCTTACTTAGCGGGACTAACACCGGGGAGCTGTTTTTT. Full variable domain (remainder filled in from reference TRBV7-2 and TRBJ2-2): GAGVSQSPSNKVTEKGKDVELRCDPISGHTALYWYRQSLGQGLEFLIYFQGNSAPDKSGLPSDRFSAERTGGSVSTLTIQRTQQEDSAVYLCASSLLSGTNTGELFFGEGSRLTVL.

V usage is TRBV11-1 and J usage is TRBJ1-1; TRBD1 aligns across 9 bases. CDR3 length equals 14 residues. The germline V gene encodes CDR1 SGHAT and CDR2 FQDESV (reference sequence). Trimming cost V 5 bases and J 4 bases; bases outside gene matches: 5. The CDR3 reads CASSRDRVVTEAFF. DNA for the CDR3: TGTGCCAGCAGCCGGGACAGGGTAGTCACTGAAGCTTTCTTT.

This clonotype has a handful of counts. The chain couples TRBV20-1 to TRBJ1-5; 7 bases are shared with TRBD1. J gave up 5 bases and V 6 bases, and 7 bases lay outside the gene matches. The CDR3 consists of 13 residues. Germline V lookup: CDR1 DFQATT, CDR2 SNEGSKA (reference sequence). CDR3 protein: CSAQPTGDQPQHF. The CDR3 nucleotides read TGCAGTGCCCAACCCACAGGGGATCAGCCCCAGCATTTT.

A few counts support this clonotype. The chain uses TRBV7-9 and TRBJ2-2, with 7 positions matching TRBD1. This CDR3 spans 14 amino acids. The J segment lost 7 bases and the V segment lost 6 bases, leaving 8 bases of the junction unmatched. From germline, CDR1 is SEHNR and CDR2 FQNEAQ (reference sequence). The CDR3 nucleotides are TGTGCCAGCAGTCGAGACAGGGTCGGCGGGGAGCTGTTTTTT. It codes for CASSRDRVGGELFF.

This clonotype has only one observation. The V and J genes are TRBV7-3 and TRBJ2-1; perhaps TRBD2 as D (6 bases). Trimming took 0 bases from V and 4 from J, leaving 13 bases between them. From germline, CDR1 is SGHTA and CDR2 FQGTGA. CDR3 length equals 16 residues. This CDR3 reads CASSLTRDRPYNEQFF. The DNA of the CDR3 is TGTGCCAGCAGCTTAACGCGGGATAGACCATACAATGAGCAGTTCTTC.

This chain links TRBV11-2 with TRBJ1-1; D perhaps matches TRBD1 (6 bases). Trimming pared 1 base from V and 3 bases from J, leaving 6 bases between. Germline CDR1 SGHAT, CDR2 FQNNGV. This CDR3 has 13 amino acids. The CDR3, as DNA: TGTGCCAGCAGCTTAGCAGGGGACACTGAAGCTTTCTTT. Amino acids: CASSLAGDTEAFF.

The V and J genes are TRBV20-1 and TRBJ2-7, with D tentatively TRBD2 (6 bases). CDR3 length: 16 amino acids. The ends were cut back, 0 bases at V and 4 bases at J, with 19 bases in the middle. From germline, CDR1 is DFQATT and CDR2 SNEGSKA (reference sequence). CDR3 sequence: CSARDDPGRSSYEQYF. For the CDR3, the DNA is TGCAGTGCTAGAGACGACCCAGGGAGGAGTTCGTACGAGCAGTACTTC.

This clonotype was detected a few times. This chain connects TRBV11-2 to TRBJ1-1; D gene unclear. V was shortened by 8 bases and J by 0 bases, with 16 bases between the two germline ends. The CDR3 has 15 residues. Germline V gene data show CDR1 as SGHAT and CDR2 as FQNNGV. The CDR3: CASGSDGRLNTEAFF. The CDR3, as DNA: TGTGCCAGCGGGTCCGACGGACGGTTGAACACTGAAGCTTTCTTT.